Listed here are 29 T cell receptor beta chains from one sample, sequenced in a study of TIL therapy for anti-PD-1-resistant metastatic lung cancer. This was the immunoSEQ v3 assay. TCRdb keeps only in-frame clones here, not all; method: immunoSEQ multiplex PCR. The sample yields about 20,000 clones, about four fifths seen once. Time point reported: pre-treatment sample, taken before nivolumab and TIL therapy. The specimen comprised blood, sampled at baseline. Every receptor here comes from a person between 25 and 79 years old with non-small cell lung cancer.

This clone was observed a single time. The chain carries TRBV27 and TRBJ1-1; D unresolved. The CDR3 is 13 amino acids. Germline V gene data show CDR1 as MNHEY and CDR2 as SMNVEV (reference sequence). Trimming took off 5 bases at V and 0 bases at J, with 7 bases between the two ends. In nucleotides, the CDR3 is TGTGCCAGCAGTACCCTCATGAACACTGAAGCTTTCTTT. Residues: CASSTLMNTEAFF.

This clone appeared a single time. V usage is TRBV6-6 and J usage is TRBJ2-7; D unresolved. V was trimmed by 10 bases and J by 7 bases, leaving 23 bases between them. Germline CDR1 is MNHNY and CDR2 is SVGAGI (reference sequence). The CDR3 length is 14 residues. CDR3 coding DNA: TGTGCCACTAACCACCGGGCCGTAGATAAAGAGCAGTACTTC. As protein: CATNHRAVDKEQYF.

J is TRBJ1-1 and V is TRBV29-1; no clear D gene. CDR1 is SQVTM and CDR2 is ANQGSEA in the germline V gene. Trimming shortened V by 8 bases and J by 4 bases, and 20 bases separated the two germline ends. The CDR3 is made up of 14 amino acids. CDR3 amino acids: CSPTRGDSSTEAFF. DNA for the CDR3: TGCAGCCCAACGCGAGGTGACTCGAGCACTGAAGCTTTCTTT.

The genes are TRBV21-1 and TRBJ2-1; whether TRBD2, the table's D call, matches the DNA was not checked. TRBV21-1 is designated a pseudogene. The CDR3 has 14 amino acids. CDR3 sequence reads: CASSKGLSGNEQFF. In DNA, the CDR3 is TGTGCCAGCAGCAAAGGACTTAGCGGGAATGAGCAGTTCTTC.

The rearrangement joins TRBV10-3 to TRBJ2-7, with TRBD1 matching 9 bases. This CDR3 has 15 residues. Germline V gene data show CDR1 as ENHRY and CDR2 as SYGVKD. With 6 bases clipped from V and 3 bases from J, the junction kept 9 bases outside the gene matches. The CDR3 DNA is TGTGCCATCAGCGAGACCGGGACAGGGAGCTACGAGCAGTACTTC. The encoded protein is CAISETGTGSYEQYF.

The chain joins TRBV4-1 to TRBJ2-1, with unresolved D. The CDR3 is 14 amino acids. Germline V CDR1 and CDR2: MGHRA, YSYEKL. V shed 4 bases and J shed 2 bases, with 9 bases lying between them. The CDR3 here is CASSPYRPYNEQFF. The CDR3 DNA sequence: TGCGCCAGCAGCCCCTATAGGCCCTACAATGAGCAGTTCTTC.

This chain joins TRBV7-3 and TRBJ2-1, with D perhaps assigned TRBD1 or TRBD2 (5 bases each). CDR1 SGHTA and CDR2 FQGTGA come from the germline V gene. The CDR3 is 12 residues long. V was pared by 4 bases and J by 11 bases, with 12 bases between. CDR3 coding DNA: TGTGCCAGCAGCTGGGGCGGGCGTCAGCAGTTCTTC. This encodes CASSWGGRQQFF.

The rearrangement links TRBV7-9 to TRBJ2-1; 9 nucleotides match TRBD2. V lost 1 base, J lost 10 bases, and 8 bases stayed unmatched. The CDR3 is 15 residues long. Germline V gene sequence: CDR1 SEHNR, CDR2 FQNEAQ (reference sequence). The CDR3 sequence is CASSLVPTGTSEQFF. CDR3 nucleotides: TGTGCCAGCAGCTTAGTGCCTACCGGGACTAGCGAGCAGTTCTTC.

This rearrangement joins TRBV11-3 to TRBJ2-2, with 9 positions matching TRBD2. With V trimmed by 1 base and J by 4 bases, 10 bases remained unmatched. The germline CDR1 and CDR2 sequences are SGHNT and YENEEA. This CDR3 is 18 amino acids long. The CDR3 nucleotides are TGTGCCAGCAGCTTAGTCCCCCGAGCTAGCGGGGCCACCGGGGAGCTGTTTTTT. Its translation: CASSLVPRASGATGELFF.

CDR3 in amino acids: CASNPTGLNTEAFF. The CDR3 DNA follows: TGTGCCAGCAACCCGACAGGGCTGAACACTGAAGCTTTCTTT. V and J are TRBV6-5 and TRBJ1-1, with 7 bases matching TRBD1. V shed 7 bases and J 0 bases; nucleotides not matched to a gene: 5. The CDR3 runs to 14 residues. Germline assignment: CDR1 MNHEY and CDR2 SVGAGI.

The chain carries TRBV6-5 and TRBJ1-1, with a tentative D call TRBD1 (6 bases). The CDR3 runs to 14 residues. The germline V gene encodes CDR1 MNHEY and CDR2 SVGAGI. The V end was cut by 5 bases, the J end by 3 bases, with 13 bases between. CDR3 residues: CASSPNRAHTEAFF. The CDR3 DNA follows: TGTGCCAGCAGTCCAAACAGGGCGCACACTGAAGCTTTCTTT.

The CDR3 reads CASSLGGRTFTEAFF. CDR3 DNA sequence: TGTGCCAGCAGTTTAGGGGGCAGGACGTTTACCGAAGCTTTCTTT. This rearrangement joins TRBV28 to TRBJ1-1; D might be TRBD1 (6 bases). The length of the CDR3 is 15 residues. CDR1 is MDHEN and CDR2 is SYDVKM in the germline V gene. V was cut by 2 bases and J by 8 bases, with 18 bases left in between.

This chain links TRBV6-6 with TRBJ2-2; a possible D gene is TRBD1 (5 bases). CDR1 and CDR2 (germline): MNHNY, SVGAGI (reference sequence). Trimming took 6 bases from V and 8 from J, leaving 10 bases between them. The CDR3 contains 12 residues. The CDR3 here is CASRTTVGELFF. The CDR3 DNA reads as TGTGCCAGCAGAACGACAGTGGGGGAGCTGTTTTTT.

CDR3 protein: CASSSSGGRGYTF. The CDR3 DNA reads as TGTGCCAGCAGCAGTTCAGGGGGCCGGGGCTACACCTTC. The chain links TRBV5-6 to TRBJ1-2; TRBD1 agrees at 8 bases. The CDR3 totals 13 residues. Trimming removed 4 bases from V and 8 bases from J; junction bases left unmatched: 7. Germline CDR1 reads SGHDT; CDR2 reads YYEEEE.

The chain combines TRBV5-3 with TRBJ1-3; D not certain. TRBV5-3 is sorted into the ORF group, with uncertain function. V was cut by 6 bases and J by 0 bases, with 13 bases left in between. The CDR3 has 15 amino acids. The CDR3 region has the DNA TGTGCCAGAAAGGAGGCACTTTTCTCTGGAAACACCATATATTTT. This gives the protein CARKEALFSGNTIYF.

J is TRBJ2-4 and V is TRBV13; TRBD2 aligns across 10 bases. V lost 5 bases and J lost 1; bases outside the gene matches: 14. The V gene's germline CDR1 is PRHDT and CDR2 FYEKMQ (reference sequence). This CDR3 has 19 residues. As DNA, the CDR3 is TGTGCCAGCAGCCTCGGAGGACTAGCGGAGAAAGGGGCCAAAAACATTCAGTACTTC. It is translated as CASSLGGLAEKGAKNIQYF.

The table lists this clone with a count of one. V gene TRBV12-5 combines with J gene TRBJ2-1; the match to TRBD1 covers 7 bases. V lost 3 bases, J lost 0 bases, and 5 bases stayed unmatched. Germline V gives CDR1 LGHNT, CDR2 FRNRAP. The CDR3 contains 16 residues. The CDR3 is CASGFVSGGSYNEQFF. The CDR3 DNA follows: TGTGCTAGTGGTTTCGTATCAGGGGGCTCCTACAATGAGCAGTTCTTC.

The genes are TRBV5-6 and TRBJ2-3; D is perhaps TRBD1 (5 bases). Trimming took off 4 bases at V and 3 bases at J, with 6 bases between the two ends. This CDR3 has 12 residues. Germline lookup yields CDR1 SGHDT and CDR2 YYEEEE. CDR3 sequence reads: CASSKGTDTQYF. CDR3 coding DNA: TGTGCCAGCAGCAAGGGGACAGATACGCAGTATTTT.

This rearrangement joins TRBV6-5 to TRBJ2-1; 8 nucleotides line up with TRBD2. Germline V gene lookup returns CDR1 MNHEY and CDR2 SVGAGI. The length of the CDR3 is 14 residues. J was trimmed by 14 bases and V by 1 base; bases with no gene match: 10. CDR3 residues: CASSYLIRGGEEFF. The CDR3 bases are TGTGCCAGCAGTTACTTAATACGGGGGGGCGAAGAGTTCTTC.

The CDR3 DNA reads as TGTGCCAGCAGCTGGTTAGCGCATCCCTACGAGCAGTACTTC. This sequence encodes CASSWLAHPYEQYF. J is TRBJ2-7 and V is TRBV12-1; the table's D call, TRBD2, has no DNA check behind it. TRBV12-1 is a listed pseudogene. There are 14 residues in the CDR3.

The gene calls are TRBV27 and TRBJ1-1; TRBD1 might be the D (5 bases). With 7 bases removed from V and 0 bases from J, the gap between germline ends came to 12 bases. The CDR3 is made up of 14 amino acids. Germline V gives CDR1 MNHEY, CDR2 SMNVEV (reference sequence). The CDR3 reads CASTSHRLNTEAFF. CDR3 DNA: TGTGCCAGCACCTCCCACAGGTTGAACACTGAAGCTTTCTTT.

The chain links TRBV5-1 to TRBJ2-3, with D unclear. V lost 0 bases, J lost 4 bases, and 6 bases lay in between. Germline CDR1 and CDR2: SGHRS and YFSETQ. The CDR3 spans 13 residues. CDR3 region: CASSLEPADTQYF. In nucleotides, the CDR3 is TGCGCCAGCAGCTTGGAACCAGCAGATACGCAGTATTTT.

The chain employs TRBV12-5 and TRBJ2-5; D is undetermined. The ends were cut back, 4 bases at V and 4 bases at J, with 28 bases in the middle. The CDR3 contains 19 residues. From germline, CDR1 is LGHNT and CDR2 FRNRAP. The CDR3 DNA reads TGTGCTAGTGGTTCCGGATCAAAGGACGCCTGGAGATCAACAGAGACCCAGTACTTC. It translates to CASGSGSKDAWRSTETQYF.

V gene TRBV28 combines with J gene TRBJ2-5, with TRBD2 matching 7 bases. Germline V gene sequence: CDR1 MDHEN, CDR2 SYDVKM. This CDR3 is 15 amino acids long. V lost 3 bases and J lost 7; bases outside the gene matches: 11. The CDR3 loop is CASSFLRGDSGTQYF. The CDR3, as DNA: TGTGCCAGCAGTTTCCTCCGGGGGGACTCCGGGACCCAGTACTTC.

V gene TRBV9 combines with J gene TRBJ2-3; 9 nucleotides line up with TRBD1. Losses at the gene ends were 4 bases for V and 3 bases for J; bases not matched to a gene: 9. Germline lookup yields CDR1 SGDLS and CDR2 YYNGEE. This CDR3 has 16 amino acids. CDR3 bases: TGTGCCAGCAGCTCCAGGACAGGGGAGGGGACAGATACGCAGTATTTT. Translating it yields CASSSRTGEGTDTQYF. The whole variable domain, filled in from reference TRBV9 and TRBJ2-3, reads DSGVTQTPKHLITATGQRVTLRCSPRSGDLSVYWYQQSLDQGLQFLIQYYNGEERAKGNILERFSAQQFPDLHSELNLSSLELGDSALYFCASSSRTGEGTDTQYFGPGTRLTVL.

The CDR3 DNA reads TGTGCCAGCAGCGAACCGGGACACCCACACGAGCAGTACTTC. It specifies CASSEPGHPHEQYF. The rearrangement joins TRBV28 to TRBJ2-7, with TRBD1 as a possible D gene (6 bases). This CDR3 is built from 14 residues. V was cut by 6 bases and J by 5 bases, with 17 bases left in between. From germline, CDR1 is MDHEN and CDR2 SYDVKM.

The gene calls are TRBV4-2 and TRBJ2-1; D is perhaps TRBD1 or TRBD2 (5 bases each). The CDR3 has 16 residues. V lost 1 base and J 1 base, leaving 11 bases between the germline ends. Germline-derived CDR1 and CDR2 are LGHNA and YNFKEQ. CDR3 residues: CASSQAGTASYNEQFF. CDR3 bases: TGTGCCAGCAGCCAAGCGGGGACCGCGTCCTACAATGAGCAGTTCTTC.

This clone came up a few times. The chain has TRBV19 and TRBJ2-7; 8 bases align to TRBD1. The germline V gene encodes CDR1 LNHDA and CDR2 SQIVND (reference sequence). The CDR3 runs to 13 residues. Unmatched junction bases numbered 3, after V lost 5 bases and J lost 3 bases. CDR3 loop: CASSGQGGYEQYF. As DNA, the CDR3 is TGTGCCAGTAGTGGACAGGGTGGCTACGAGCAGTACTTC.

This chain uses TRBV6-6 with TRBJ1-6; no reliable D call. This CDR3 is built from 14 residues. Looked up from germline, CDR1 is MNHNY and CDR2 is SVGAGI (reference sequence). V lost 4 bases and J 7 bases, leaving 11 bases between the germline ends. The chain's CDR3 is CASSSSAPNSPLHF. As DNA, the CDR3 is TGTGCCAGCAGTTCGTCTGCCCCCAATTCACCCCTCCACTTT.